The following is a TCR beta chain sequence with its context. This record comes from a study of CD8 T cells in Susac syndrome. The authors sequenced TCR beta from blood CD8+ and CD4+ T cells. Controls were healthy donors (matched for age and sex). CD8+ and CD4+ T cells were negatively isolated; TEMRA cells were FACS-enriched. When the RNA was reverse transcribed, random hexamers were used with an input of roughly 0.45 to 1 ug. An immunoSEQ multiplex PCR amplified TCR beta CDR3 over 54 Vbeta and 13 Jbeta. TCRdb recomputed calls from the immunoSEQ multiplex PCR reads with MiXCR, one row per CDR3 protein. The sample shows fewer than 150,000 distinct CDR3 sequences, approximately 95% of them seen only once. The CDR3 consists of 15 residues. The V gene lost 6 bases and the J gene lost 4 bases, with 19 bases spanning the gap. CDR1 is MNHEY, CDR2 SVGEGT, per germline.

The clonotype was recovered from a human donor in good health. The material sequenced was CD8+ T cells from PBMCs. The chain has TRBV6-2 or TRBV6-3 and TRBJ2-7; no clear D. CDR3 sequence (DNA): TGTGCCAGCAGCTTTGCGGTACCAACCCATTACGAGCAGTACTTC. Translated, it gives CASSFAVPTHYEQYF.